These 16 T cell receptor beta chains were sequenced from one sample in a study of PD-1 blockade in mismatch repair-deficient tumors (dated by TCRdb to the late 2010s). The method was the immunoSEQ multiplex PCR assay. TCRdb holds this immuneACCESS table with in-frame rearrangements only. Some clones are missing; in checked studies, unresolved V genes explain under half, and the rest has no known cause. This sample is represented by some 27,000 clones; around 84% of them were singletons. 2.5% to 3% of the sample is taken by the ten largest. The sample's time point label is to be understood as: peripheral blood before pembrolizumab. The sequences come from PBMCs, collected before pembrolizumab treatment. These receptor sequences come from an adult with mismatch repair-deficient cancer.

V usage is TRBV29-1 and J usage is TRBJ2-2; a possible D gene is TRBD1 (5 bases). Deletions cut 6 bases from V and 0 bases from J, with 11 bases between. Germline values: CDR1 SQVTM, CDR2 ANQGSEA. This CDR3 spans 14 amino acids. CDR3 amino acids: CSVVQESNTGELFF. Written as DNA, the CDR3 is TGCAGCGTGGTACAGGAATCGAACACCGGGGAGCTGTTTTTT.

This clone was counted once. This chain links TRBV7-2 with TRBJ1-5; D gene unclear. The V and J ends lost 5 bases and 0 bases respectively, with 8 bases between them. Per the germline V gene, CDR1 is SGHTA and CDR2 is FQGNSA. The CDR3 is made up of 14 amino acids. The CDR3 loop reads CASSRDNSNQPQHF. DNA for the CDR3: TGTGCCAGCAGCCGCGACAATAGCAATCAGCCCCAGCATTTT.

This clone was picked up one time. The chain couples TRBV7-2 to TRBJ1-1; 8 positions agree with TRBD1. J was trimmed by 4 bases and V by 4 bases; bases with no gene match: 8. Germline CDR1 and CDR2: SGHTA and FQGNSA. The CDR3 loop spans 15 amino acids. CDR3 sequence reads: CASSSGTGELTEAFF. The CDR3 DNA reads TGTGCCAGCAGCTCCGGGACAGGAGAACTCACTGAAGCTTTCTTT.

This chain links TRBV7-9 with TRBJ2-1; 10 positions match TRBD2. Trimming removed 5 bases from V and 3 bases from J; junction bases left unmatched: 7. Germline V gene lookup returns CDR1 SEHNR and CDR2 FQNEAQ (reference sequence). The CDR3 is made up of 16 amino acids. The CDR3, as DNA: TGTGCCAGCAGCCGCAGTCAGCGGGAGGGCTACAATGAGCAGTTCTTC. Its protein is CASSRSQREGYNEQFF.

V usage is TRBV2 and J usage is TRBJ2-1, with 8 bases that match TRBD1. Germline CDR1 reads SNHLY; CDR2 reads FYNNEI. V lost 3 bases to trimming and J lost 3 bases; unmatched junction nucleotides: 4. The CDR3 runs 15 residues. The CDR3 DNA reads TGTGCCAGCAGTGAGTTACAGGGGGGCTACAATGAGCAGTTCTTC. This translates into CASSELQGGYNEQFF.

This chain uses TRBV28 with TRBJ2-1, with 8 bases identical to TRBD2. V trimming: 10 bases; J trimming: 4 bases; junction bases outside the gene matches: 9. CDR1 and CDR2 (germline): MDHEN, SYDVKM. The CDR3 runs to 14 residues. The CDR3 DNA reads TGTGCCACCTCCGAGACTAGCGCGTACAATGAGCAGTTCTTC. Translated: CATSETSAYNEQFF.

In its sample, this clone was seen a few times. The rearrangement uses TRBV2 and TRBJ2-1; 11 bases agree with TRBD2. The CDR3 contains 15 residues. The V gene's germline CDR1 is SNHLY and CDR2 FYNNEI. V was clipped by 7 bases and J by 4 bases; unmatched bases: 6. CDR3 nucleotide sequence: TGTGCCAGCACCGGGACTAGCGGATTTTACAATGAGCAGTTCTTC. Residues: CASTGTSGFYNEQFF.

CDR3: CATSPEGRENEKLFF. The CDR3 nucleotides are TGTGCCACCTCGCCGGAGGGACGGGAGAATGAAAAACTGTTTTTT. The chain recombines TRBV19 with TRBJ1-4; maybe TRBD1 (5 bases). Germline CDR1 and CDR2: LNHDA and SQIVND (reference sequence). The CDR3 is 15 residues long. V gave up 10 bases and J gave up 5 bases, with 20 bases separating them.

The chain uses TRBV5-1 and TRBJ1-4; D is uncertain. Germline V gene lookup returns CDR1 SGHRS and CDR2 YFSETQ. V dropped 5 bases and J dropped 8 bases, with 19 bases sitting between them. The CDR3 runs 15 residues. Written as DNA, the CDR3 is TGCGCCAGCAGTCGGACTGGGATGTCGGAGGAAAAACTGTTTTTT. Protein sequence: CASSRTGMSEEKLFF.

This chain uses TRBV18 with TRBJ1-2; D is undetermined. The CDR3 sequence is 11 residues long. The germline V and J ends were trimmed by 5 bases and 6 bases, with 7 bases remaining between them. In germline, CDR1 is KGHSH, CDR2 LQKENI. DNA for the CDR3: TGTGCCAGCTCATCCTCCGATGGCTACACCTTC. It translates to CASSSSDGYTF.

This chain connects TRBV6-1 to TRBJ2-2, with D unresolved. Looked up from germline, CDR1 is MNHNS and CDR2 is SASEGT. Trimming removed 4 bases at V and 0 bases at J, with 6 bases between. This CDR3 has 14 residues. CDR3 loop: CASSASANTGELFF. CDR3 coding DNA: TGTGCCAGCAGTGCGTCGGCGAACACCGGGGAGCTGTTTTTT.

The chain recombines TRBV7-9 with TRBJ2-3; D gene ambiguous. The CDR3 covers 14 residues. V was cut by 2 bases and J by 5 bases, with 11 bases left in between. The germline V gene encodes CDR1 SEHNR and CDR2 FQNEAQ (reference sequence). The CDR3 DNA reads as TGTGCCAGCAGCTTAACAGCTGGTGGAGATACGCAGTATTTT. Translating gives CASSLTAGGDTQYF. Combining the CDR3 with reference TRBV7-9 and TRBJ2-3 gives the whole variable domain DTGVSQNPRHKITKRGQNVTFRCDPISEHNRLYWYRQTLGQGPEFLTYFQNEAQLEKSRLLSDRFSAERPKGSFSTLEIQRTEQGDSAMYLCASSLTAGGDTQYFGPGTRLTVL.

The chain recombines TRBV4-2 with TRBJ2-5; TRBD2 matches at 11 bases. J was trimmed by 4 bases and V by 0 bases; bases with no gene match: 7. The CDR3 totals 17 residues. Germline loops: CDR1 LGHNA, CDR2 YNFKEQ. DNA for the CDR3: TGTGCCAGCAGCCAAGACCCACTAGCGGGAGAGGGAGAGACCCAGTACTTC. It encodes CASSQDPLAGEGETQYF.

The chain employs TRBV5-1 and TRBJ1-4; 8 nucleotides match TRBD1. Germline CDR1 and CDR2: SGHRS and YFSETQ. This CDR3 contains 15 residues. Trimming at V came to 4 bases and at J to 10 bases, leaving 12 bases not matched to a gene. DNA for the CDR3: TGCGCCAGCAGCCGCACCGGACAGGGTCAGGGAAAACTGTTTTTT. Translating gives CASSRTGQGQGKLFF.

The chain has TRBV27 and TRBJ2-1, with 12 bases aligning to TRBD2. The CDR3 spans 15 residues. The V gene end was trimmed by 2 bases and the J gene end by 15 bases; junction bases not matched to a gene: 11. The germline gives CDR1 MNHEY, CDR2 SMNVEV (reference sequence). Here the CDR3 reads CASSLRPSGRAGGFF. For the CDR3, the DNA is TGTGCCAGCAGTTTACGCCCTAGCGGGAGGGCGGGGGGGTTCTTC.

The chain links TRBV9 to TRBJ2-1; 8 nucleotides align to TRBD2. The junction had 4 bases not matched to a gene; V was cut back by 2 bases and J by 6 bases. The length of the CDR3 is 14 residues. CDR1 SGDLS and CDR2 YYNGEE come from the germline V gene. CDR3 sequence (DNA): TGTGCCAGCAGCGTTAGCGGGACCCCCAATGAGCAGTTCTTC. This gives the protein CASSVSGTPNEQFF.